The 25 T cell receptor beta chains below all came from one sample that was sequenced in a study of blood T cell repertoires in COVID-19. Generated by immunoSEQ multiplex PCR, the TCRdb table keeps only in-frame clones and is missing some. The sample lists around 91,000 clones, approximately 86% occurring once. Sequenced: peripheral blood. The source is a human donor in a cohort sampled during active COVID-19.

This sequence joins TRBV18 and TRBJ1-2; TRBD1 agrees at 9 bases. The CDR3 runs to 13 residues. The germline gives CDR1 KGHSH, CDR2 LQKENI. J gave up 4 bases and V 6 bases, and 3 bases lay outside the gene matches. CDR3 in DNA: TGTGCCAGCTCCGAGACAGGGGGCTATGGCTACACCTTC. Translated: CASSETGGYGYTF.

With regard to this clone: Other DNA sequences in the same sample also yield this CDR3. This rearrangement joins TRBV9 to TRBJ1-5; the D gene is possibly TRBD1 (6 bases). The CDR3 is 13 amino acids. Germline V gene data show CDR1 as SGDLS and CDR2 as YYNGEE. V lost 0 bases and J lost 6, with 7 bases in between. The DNA for the CDR3 is TGTGCCAGCAGCGTAGGAGGGGGTCAGCCCCAGCATTTT. Its translation is CASSVGGGQPQHF.

The CDR3 DNA reads as TGTGCCAGCAGCTCCCCTTCGACAGGGACCTACGAGCAGTACTTC. Its translation is CASSSPSTGTYEQYF. The rearrangement links TRBV7-9 to TRBJ2-7; 7 nucleotides match TRBD1. Trimming at V came to 4 bases and at J to 2 bases, leaving 8 bases not matched to a gene. CDR1 SEHNR and CDR2 FQNEAQ come from the germline V gene (reference sequence). The CDR3 length is 15 residues.

Only one count was recorded for this clone. The gene calls are TRBV13 and TRBJ2-3; D may be TRBD1 or TRBD2 (5 bases each). CDR1 and CDR2 from the germline V gene are PRHDT and FYEKMQ (reference sequence). This CDR3 is 14 amino acids long. The V end was cut by 5 bases, the J end by 4 bases, with 13 bases between. The CDR3: CASSLALGADTQYF. The DNA for the CDR3 is TGTGCCAGCAGCCTAGCTCTAGGGGCAGATACGCAGTATTTT.

This clone was seen a handful of times. The CDR3 DNA reads TGTGCCAGCAGCTGGGGAGGCACTGGTAACTTCGCCGGGGAGCTGTTTTTT. The encoded protein is CASSWGGTGNFAGELFF. V is TRBV5-4 and J is TRBJ2-2; possible D gene TRBD2, 6 bases. The CDR3 contains 17 residues. Germline V gives CDR1 SGHNT, CDR2 YYREEE (reference sequence). V was trimmed by 3 bases and J by 6 bases, leaving 21 bases between them.

In its sample, this clone was seen a few times. V is TRBV2 and J is TRBJ2-1; maybe TRBD1 (6 bases). Trimming removed 8 bases at V and 5 bases at J, with 16 bases between. The CDR3 spans 14 residues. Germline-derived CDR1 and CDR2 are SNHLY and FYNNEI. The CDR3 loop is CASDAATGNNEQFF. The CDR3 DNA reads as TGTGCCAGCGATGCAGCTACAGGGAACAATGAGCAGTTCTTC.

CDR3 in amino acids: CASSSTRGEAFF. As DNA, the CDR3 is TGTGCCAGTAGTAGCACACGCGGTGAAGCTTTCTTT. The chain uses TRBV19 and TRBJ1-1; D not certain. The CDR3 runs to 12 residues. Between the trimmed V and J ends, which lost 4 bases and 7 bases, there was a span of 10 bases. Germline CDR1 and CDR2: LNHDA and SQIVND (reference sequence).

This clone was counted a single time. The chain recombines TRBV28 with TRBJ2-7, with D hard to call. The V and J ends lost 3 bases and 0 bases respectively, with 6 bases between them. Germline lookup yields CDR1 MDHEN and CDR2 SYDVKM. The CDR3 covers 13 residues. CDR3 amino acids: CASSFPNSYEQYF. CDR3 nucleotides: TGTGCCAGCAGTTTCCCCAACTCCTACGAGCAGTACTTC.

The V and J genes are TRBV6-2 or TRBV6-3 and TRBJ1-2; a weak D match, TRBD1 (5 bases). Germline-derived CDR1 and CDR2 are MNHEY and SVGEGT. Trimming left V 0 bases short and J 4 bases short, with 12 bases between. The CDR3 covers 15 residues. DNA of the CDR3: TGTGCCAGCAGTTACTCTCCTGGGGCAGTCTATGGCTACACCTTC. Its translation is CASSYSPGAVYGYTF.

This chain uses TRBV5-1 with TRBJ2-5, with D maybe TRBD1 (6 bases). Trimming stripped 4 bases from V and 2 bases from J, with 18 bases between. Per the germline V gene, CDR1 is SGHRS and CDR2 is YFSETQ. CDR3 length: 16 amino acids. For the CDR3, the DNA is TGCGCCAGCAGCCCCGCCCCAGGGGATGGTCAAGAGACCCAGTACTTC. Encoded protein: CASSPAPGDGQETQYF.

This clone was seen only a few times. The chain employs TRBV11-2 and TRBJ2-1; D might be TRBD2 (5 bases). Germline V gene lookup returns CDR1 SGHAT and CDR2 FQNNGV. Trimming left V 1 base short and J 0 bases short, with 16 bases between. The CDR3 spans 18 residues. The CDR3 DNA sequence: TGTGCCAGCAGCTTAGTTATCCCTGGCGGGCTCTCCTACAATGAGCAGTTCTTC. As protein: CASSLVIPGGLSYNEQFF.

This clone appeared a few times. The rearrangement links TRBV5-1 to TRBJ1-2, with 10 nucleotides matching TRBD1. Germline trimming cut 9 bases from V and 7 bases from J; bases unmatched to any gene: 6. The CDR3 runs 12 residues. CDR1 is SGHRS and CDR2 is YFSETQ in the germline V gene. The CDR3 loop is CATPDRGPGYTF. The CDR3 region has the DNA TGCGCCACCCCAGACAGGGGGCCTGGCTACACCTTC.

In this sample, this clone turned up a few times. This chain links TRBV9 with TRBJ1-5; 10 positions agree with TRBD1. Germline loops: CDR1 SGDLS, CDR2 YYNGEE. The CDR3 consists of 15 residues. Trimming at V came to 0 bases and at J to 14 bases, leaving 11 bases not matched to a gene. The CDR3 spells CASSVDRDRGEVKHF. The CDR3 DNA follows: TGTGCCAGCAGCGTAGACCGGGACAGGGGAGAGGTAAAGCATTTT.

The count of this clone is one. The chain has TRBV5-8 and TRBJ1-1, with a tentative D call TRBD1 (5 bases). V was pared by 2 bases and J by 4 bases, with 15 bases between. Germline V lookup: CDR1 SGHTS, CDR2 YDEGEE. The CDR3 runs to 15 residues. The CDR3 region is CASSFRAGGGTEAFF. The CDR3 DNA is TGTGCCAGCAGCTTTCGGGCAGGCGGGGGCACTGAAGCTTTCTTT. The complete variable domain, with remaining parts taken from reference TRBV5-8 and TRBJ1-1, reads EAGVTQSPTHLIKTRGQQATLRCSPISGHTSVYWYQQALGLGLQFLLWYDEGEERNRGNFPPRFSGRQFPNYSSELNVNALELEDSALYLCASSFRAGGGTEAFFGQGTRLTVV.

The chain employs TRBV3-1 (or the pseudogene TRBV3-2) and TRBJ2-5, with D maybe TRBD2 (5 bases). The CDR3 consists of 14 residues. The V gene's germline CDR1 is LGHDT and CDR2 YNNKEL (reference sequence). With 3 bases removed from V and 3 bases from J, the gap between germline ends came to 11 bases. DNA of the CDR3: TGTGCCAGCAGCCAGCTAGCCATCAAAGAGACCCAGTACTTC. It translates to CASSQLAIKETQYF.

V usage is TRBV6-4 and J usage is TRBJ2-1, with TRBD2 matching 12 bases. Per the germline V gene, CDR1 is MRHNA and CDR2 is SNTAGT. The trim removed 6 bases at V and 15 bases at J, leaving 15 bases unmatched. The CDR3 totals 15 residues. DNA for the CDR3: TGTGCCAGCAGGTCAACTAGCGGGAGGAGGGATATTCGGTTCTTC. It codes for CASRSTSGRRDIRFF.

The chain couples TRBV7-9 to TRBJ2-2, with D unclear. Trimming left V 2 bases short and J 1 base short, with 17 bases between. Germline V gene data show CDR1 as SEHNR and CDR2 as FQNEAQ (reference sequence). This CDR3 contains 18 residues. This chain's CDR3 is CASSLLITRGMNTGELFF. The CDR3, as DNA: TGTGCCAGCAGCTTATTAATCACTCGCGGAATGAACACCGGGGAGCTGTTTTTT.

This chain uses TRBV18 with TRBJ1-4; D remains ambiguous. Germline V gene sequence: CDR1 KGHSH, CDR2 LQKENI. The CDR3 sequence is 14 residues long. V lost 6 bases, J lost 8 bases, and 16 bases lay in between. The CDR3 DNA is TGTGCCAGCTCGGCTTCGGGGATTTGGGAAAAACTGTTTTTT. It specifies CASSASGIWEKLFF.

The V call is TRBV6-6, the J call TRBJ1-1, with D unresolved. Germline CDR1 MNHNY, CDR2 SVGAGI (reference sequence). V was pared by 7 bases and J by 1 base, with 13 bases between. The CDR3 is 14 amino acids. CDR3 amino acids: CASIPDEWNTEAFF. The CDR3 DNA sequence: TGTGCCAGCATCCCCGATGAGTGGAACACTGAAGCTTTCTTT.

The chain links TRBV5-4 to TRBJ1-2; D is possibly TRBD1 (6 bases). CDR1 SGHNT and CDR2 YYREEE come from the germline V gene (reference sequence). V was cut by 0 bases and J by 3 bases, with 6 bases left in between. The CDR3 has 13 amino acids. CDR3: CASSLGQDYGYTF. The DNA for the CDR3 is TGTGCCAGCAGCTTGGGACAGGACTATGGCTACACCTTC.

The V and J genes are TRBV19 and TRBJ2-7, with 9 nucleotides matching TRBD1. The germline V gene has CDR1 LNHDA and CDR2 SQIVND (reference sequence). The CDR3 contains 16 residues. J lost 7 bases, V lost 5 bases, and 15 bases had no gene match. The CDR3 loop is CASSFGDRVFPGEQYF. CDR3 bases: TGTGCCAGTAGTTTCGGGGACAGGGTCTTTCCGGGGGAGCAGTACTTC.

The table lists this clone with a count of one. The rearrangement links TRBV4-3 to TRBJ2-7; possibly TRBD2 for D (6 bases). The CDR3 has 14 residues. V lost 0 bases and J lost 1, with 7 bases in between. Germline V lookup: CDR1 LGHNA, CDR2 YSLEER. The CDR3 nucleotides read TGCGCCAGCAGCCAAGAGGCGGGATCCTACGAGCAGTACTTC. Its protein product is CASSQEAGSYEQYF.

This clone has a single count. This chain links TRBV19 with TRBJ1-6, with 9 bases aligning to TRBD1. Germline values: CDR1 LNHDA, CDR2 SQIVND (reference sequence). This CDR3 is built from 15 residues. Trimming took 1 base from V and 7 from J; bases not matched to a gene: 2. Written as DNA, the CDR3 is TGTGCCAGTAGTATAGCGACAGGGGGGAATTCACCCCTCCACTTT. This codes for CASSIATGGNSPLHF.

The rearrangement uses TRBV6-1 and TRBJ1-5; unclear D gene. Germline CDR1 MNHNS, CDR2 SASEGT. The CDR3 length is 14 residues. V dropped 1 base and J dropped 3 bases, with 7 bases sitting between them. The CDR3 sequence is CASSEGQNNQPQHF. In nucleotides, the CDR3 is TGTGCCAGCAGTGAAGGGCAGAACAATCAGCCCCAGCATTTT.

The genes are TRBV29-1 and TRBJ2-7, with TRBD1 matching 7 bases. The CDR3 runs 14 residues. V lost 6 bases, J lost 2 bases, and 10 bases stayed unmatched. Germline V CDR1 and CDR2: SQVTM, ANQGSEA. CDR3 loop: CSVGVRDRAYEQYF. The CDR3 DNA is TGCAGCGTGGGAGTCCGCGACAGGGCCTACGAGCAGTACTTC.